This TCR beta chain was captured by sequencing in a study of T cell clonality in common variable immunodeficiency. Study-wide results and limits: Shared TCRbeta clones were fewer between CVID subjects than controls.

The sample holds many counts of this clone. The antigen remains unidentified. The read is 3 residues too short to cover the CDR3 end, so that end is filled in from the germline J gene. The V end lost 5 bases, the J end lost 6 bases, and 17 bases lay between the germline ends. Germline-derived CDR1 and CDR2 are MGHRA and YSYEKL. The CDR3 sequence is 15 residues long. Measured with immunoSEQ multiplex PCR; TCRdb has only the in-frame clones, and not every one. Found here are roughly 42,000 clones, no singletons; the ten largest cover about 2.2%. The TCR sequence derives from a person aged 18 to 75 in good health. The sequenced material came from peripheral blood mononuclear cells. The chain employs TRBV4-1 and TRBJ1-3, with D possibly TRBD1 on 5 matching bases. CDR3 sequence: CASSSQESPLNTIYF. CDR3 bases read: TGCGCCAGCAGCTCACAGGAGTCACCTTTAAACACC.